This T cell receptor (beta chain) stems from a study of blood T cells in healthy people across ages. Study-wide background: In model experiments, template switching was able to capture about one barcoded beta molecule for every two T cells that were present. Study results and limitations: More naive CD4+ cells and higher diversity were found in long-lived than in aged donors.

It was with a sample-barcoded 5' primer and a J-beta primer mix that a second PCR of roughly 7 to 11 cycles was run. From the 5' RACE reads, TCRdb called clonotypes with MiXCR, one entry per CDR3 protein. The sample lists 1.5 million to 2 million distinct CDR3 sequences, approximately 39% occurring once. In this sample, this clonotype turned up a few times. Its antigen remains unidentified. Mismatch with germline at one junction end may stem from a read error. Isolating PBMCs gave at least 6 million of these cells per sample. The sample comprised blood. The clonotype was recovered from a human donor in good health.

The CDR3, as DNA: TGTGCCAGCAGATTAGGGCCCGGAGGGAATGAAAAACTGTTTTTT. Amino acid sequence: CASRLGPGGNEKLFF. V is TRBV13 and J is TRBJ1-4, with unresolved D. CDR1 is PRHDT and CDR2 is FYEKMQ in the germline V gene (reference sequence). This CDR3 spans 15 amino acids.